Listed below are T cell receptor beta chains from one sample, sequenced in a study of blood T cell repertoires in COVID-19. Sequencing used immunoSEQ multiplex PCR; TCRdb keeps in-frame clones, though not all of them. This sample has some 250,000 clones; approximately 86% occur once, and the top ten carry around 2.8%. The sequenced sample was peripheral blood. Receptors originate from a woman in her twenties or thirties who had recovered from COVID-19. Each CDR3 is given with its conserved first and last residue. D genes are given only for firm matches.

D	J	V	DNA	CDR3
NA	TRBJ2-5	TRBV9	TGTGCCAGCAGCGTAGAAGGGGGCGCGGGGGAGACCCAGTACTTC	CASSVEGGAGETQYF
NA	TRBJ2-2	TRBV5-4	TGTGCCAGCAGCCCGCGGACCGGGGAGCTGTTTTTT	CASSPRTGELFF
TRBD2	TRBJ2-3	TRBV19	TGTGCCAGTAGTGCAGGAGCGGGGGGGATAGATACGCAGTATTTT	CASSAGAGGIDTQYF
TRBD1	TRBJ1-1	TRBV5-1	TGCGCCAGCAGACCTGACAGGGTGAACACTGAAGCTTTCTTT	CASRPDRVNTEAFF
NA	TRBJ2-1	TRBV7-9	TGTGCCAGCAGCTTAAGACTGAGCGGCGTTTACAATGAGCAGTTCTTC	CASSLRLSGVYNEQFF
TRBD1	TRBJ2-7	TRBV5-6	TGTGCCAGCAGCTTGACACTACTTGGACAGGCGGCCCACGAGCAGTACTTC	CASSLTLLGQAAHEQYF
NA	TRBJ1-5	TRBV28	TGTGCCAGCAGTTTAAGGCCCATGGGCTGGGAGCCCCAGCATTTT	CASSLRPMGWEPQHF
NA	TRBJ2-7	TRBV3-1/TRBV3-2	TGTGCCAGCAGCTTCGTTAGGCAGGGGTACGAGCAGTACTTC	CASSFVRQGYEQYF
NA	TRBJ1-1	TRBV6-5	TGTGCCAGCAGCCCCGGGGTTGACACTGAAGCTTTCTTT	CASSPGVDTEAFF
NA	TRBJ2-3	TRBV11-2	TGTGCCAGCAGCCGAACAACGGGAGATACGCAGTATTTT	CASSRTTGDTQYF